The 18 T cell receptor beta chains presented below share a single source sample, sequenced in a study of T cell repertoires in cytomegalovirus infection. Their antigen targets remain unknown. Via MiXCR, TCRdb re-called the reads, giving one row per CDR3 protein. The table has some 700,000 distinct CDR3 sequences, roughly a third seen once; the top ten hold around a sixth. Specimen: cultured PBMCs, collected from culture after CMV antigen stimulation. The source is a human donor in good health (CMV status not recorded). Some clones in this sample may be carry-over from other donors' samples.

This clonotype was found many times. V gene TRBV7-2 combines with J gene TRBJ2-7; D might be TRBD2 (6 bases). Germline CDR1 SGHTA, CDR2 FQGNSA. The V end was cut by 5 bases, the J end by 7 bases, with 18 bases between. This CDR3 region has 14 residues. The CDR3 nucleotides are TGTGCCAGCAGCACTTACCAAGGGGCGGGGGAGCAGTACTTC. Protein product: CASSTYQGAGEQYF.

This clonotype occurred a few times. The V call is TRBV2, the J call TRBJ2-3; D call uncertain. V lost 6 bases and J lost 4, with 8 bases in between. Germline lookup yields CDR1 SNHLY and CDR2 FYNNEI. CDR3 length: 12 amino acids. The CDR3: CASRTDADTQYF. CDR3 nucleotides: TGTGCCAGCAGGACCGACGCAGATACGCAGTATTTT.

This chain uses TRBV27 with TRBJ2-7; 7 bases agree with TRBD1. V shed 7 bases and J 4 bases; nucleotides not matched to a gene: 10. The CDR3 loop spans 14 amino acids. CDR1 MNHEY and CDR2 SMNVEV come from the germline V gene (reference sequence). Written as DNA, the CDR3 is TGTGCCAGCAAACACGACAGGGAGTCGTACGAGCAGTACTTC. This encodes CASKHDRESYEQYF.

The chain is built from TRBV18 and TRBJ1-1, with D possibly matching TRBD1 (5 bases). V lost 10 bases to trimming and J lost 1 base, with 19 bases between them. Germline lookup yields CDR1 KGHSH and CDR2 LQKENI. The CDR3 is made up of 15 amino acids. The CDR3 protein is CATNQAGGENTEAFF. The CDR3 DNA reads as TGTGCCACCAACCAGGCTGGGGGGGAGAACACTGAAGCTTTCTTT. Supplemented by reference TRBV18 and TRBJ1-1, the full variable domain reads NAGVMQNPRHLVRRRGQEARLRCSPMKGHSHVYWYRQLPEEGLKFMVYLQKENIIDESGMPKERFSAEFPKEGPSILRIQQVVRGDSAAYFCATNQAGGENTEAFFGQGTRLTVV.

This clonotype was seen many times. J is TRBJ2-5 and V is TRBV7-9; D tentatively fits TRBD1 or TRBD2 (5 bases each). Germline CDR1 is SEHNR and CDR2 is FQNEAQ (reference sequence). V lost 5 bases, J lost 5 bases, and 15 bases lay in between. CDR3 length: 14 residues. Here the CDR3 DNA reads TGTGCCAGCAGCCGAGGGTGGGGGTCCGAGACCCAGTACTTC. This translates into CASSRGWGSETQYF.

This chain uses TRBV19 with TRBJ1-2; 7 nucleotides line up with TRBD1. Germline assignment: CDR1 LNHDA and CDR2 SQIVND (reference sequence). This CDR3 is 13 amino acids long. J lost 7 bases, V lost 10 bases, and 12 bases had no gene match. CDR3 sequence reads: CATSGRGDSGYTF. The CDR3 DNA follows: TGTGCCACCTCGGGAAGGGGGGACAGTGGCTACACCTTC.

This clonotype was picked up a small number of times. The rearrangement uses TRBV12-3 or TRBV12-4 and TRBJ1-2, with a possible D match to TRBD1 (6 bases). Trimming took off 2 bases at V and 6 bases at J, with 22 bases between the two ends. The CDR3 is 17 amino acids. CDR3 DNA sequence: TGTGCCAGCAGTTTATTAGCCGGGCGGACGGGGGCGGATGGCTACACCTTC. This encodes CASSLLAGRTGADGYTF.

The chain employs TRBV6-2 or TRBV6-3 and TRBJ2-3, with D uncertain. CDR1 is MNHEY, CDR2 SVGEGT, per germline. Trimming removed 2 bases from V and 3 bases from J, with 6 bases in between. This CDR3 region has 13 residues. CDR3 coding DNA: TGTGCCAGCAGTTACCTCAGAACAGATACGCAGTATTTT. Amino acids: CASSYLRTDTQYF.

The chain has TRBV4-1 and TRBJ2-1; D is uncertain. The V and J ends lost 1 base and 11 bases respectively, with 12 bases between them. Germline CDR1 and CDR2: MGHRA and YSYEKL. This CDR3 is built from 13 residues. DNA of the CDR3: TGCGCCAGCAGCCAAGGTATGGCTAGTCAGCAGTTCTTC. Amino acid sequence: CASSQGMASQQFF.

The genes are TRBV27 and TRBJ2-2, with D perhaps TRBD1 (6 bases). The V and J ends lost 4 bases and 1 base respectively, with 10 bases between them. CDR3 length equals 15 residues. Germline values: CDR1 MNHEY, CDR2 SMNVEV (reference sequence). This CDR3 is CASSSGQLNTGELFF. CDR3 coding DNA: TGTGCCAGCAGTTCTGGACAGTTGAACACCGGGGAGCTGTTTTTT.

This clonotype was recorded many times. This sequence joins TRBV6-1 and TRBJ1-5; TRBD1 is a possible D gene (6 bases). The CDR3 sequence is 14 residues long. CDR1 and CDR2 from the germline V gene are MNHNS and SASEGT. Trimming took off 6 bases at V and 6 bases at J, with 15 bases between the two ends. This CDR3 reads CASSKQGGLQPQHF. CDR3 nucleotides: TGTGCCAGCAGCAAACAGGGTGGGCTTCAGCCCCAGCATTTT.

This clonotype has a handful of counts. The chain is built from TRBV6-6 and TRBJ2-7; a weak D match, TRBD2 (6 bases). The CDR3 is 15 residues long. CDR1 is MNHNY, CDR2 SVGAGI, per germline (reference sequence). Trimming cost V 6 bases and J 0 bases, with 15 bases left between them. CDR3 sequence reads: CASRPWGLSSYEQYF. In DNA, the CDR3 is TGTGCCAGCAGGCCTTGGGGACTTAGCTCCTACGAGCAGTACTTC.

The rearrangement links TRBV12-3 or TRBV12-4 to TRBJ1-2; D remains unclear. CDR3 length: 13 residues. The germline V and J ends were trimmed by 8 bases and 3 bases, with 13 bases remaining between them. The CDR3 protein is CASHATWDYGYTF. In DNA, the CDR3 is TGTGCCAGCCATGCTACCTGGGACTATGGCTACACCTTC.

The V call is TRBV29-1, the J call TRBJ1-4; unclear D gene. Per the germline V gene, CDR1 is SQVTM and CDR2 is ANQGSEA. The CDR3 length is 13 residues. V lost 4 bases to trimming and J lost 9 bases, with 15 bases between them. CDR3 in amino acids: CSVGTGRRKKLFF. CDR3 coding DNA: TGCAGCGTTGGGACCGGCCGACGGAAAAAACTGTTTTTT.

The chain is built from TRBV7-8 and TRBJ1-5; D remains unclear. This CDR3 has 16 amino acids. The germline V gene encodes CDR1 SGHVS and CDR2 FQNEAQ. V was cut by 1 base and J by 0 bases, with 10 bases left in between. The CDR3 coding sequence is TGTGCCAGCAGCTTAGGTATGGGGTATAGCAATCAGCCCCAGCATTTT. Its protein is CASSLGMGYSNQPQHF.

This clonotype has at least ten counts. This chain joins TRBV7-6 and TRBJ2-3; 10 bases are a match to TRBD2. CDR3 length: 17 residues. V shed 5 bases, J shed 6 bases, and the junction held 14 bases outside the gene matches. Germline CDR1 SGHVS, CDR2 FNYEAQ. CDR3 region: CASSPDLGSGGKDTQYF. As DNA, the CDR3 is TGTGCCAGCAGCCCCGATCTTGGTAGCGGGGGGAAGGATACGCAGTATTTT.

In its sample, this clonotype was seen a few times. The CDR3: CASSQEERGSPLHF. The CDR3 DNA reads as TGTGCCAGCAGCCAAGAGGAAAGGGGTTCACCCCTCCACTTT. The rearrangement links TRBV4-2 to TRBJ1-6; D may be TRBD1 (5 bases). The CDR3 length is 14 residues. Germline V gives CDR1 LGHNA, CDR2 YNFKEQ. Trimming left V 0 bases short and J 9 bases short, with 9 bases between.

The rearrangement links TRBV7-2 to TRBJ2-3; 9 positions match TRBD2. The CDR3 spans 16 residues. After removal of 1 base from V and 4 bases from J, the junction contained 6 bases not matched to a gene. CDR1 SGHTA and CDR2 FQGNSA come from the germline V gene. CDR3 coding DNA: TGTGCCAGCAGCTTAGATAGCGGGGGTTTCTCAGATACGCAGTATTTT. Its protein is CASSLDSGGFSDTQYF.